This T cell receptor beta chain was profiled in a study of T-cell memory formation after mild COVID-19. TCRdb re-called the 5' RACE reads with MiXCR, one entry per CDR3 protein. This table holds about 240,000 distinct CDR3 sequences, approximately 9% found once. This clonotype was seen a handful of times. The CDR3 sequence is 11 residues long. The V end was cut by 7 bases, the J end by 5 bases, with 7 bases between. Germline CDR1 and CDR2: SEHNR and FQNEAQ (reference sequence). The TCR was taken from a man between 18 and 35 years old who had mild COVID-19 (a few samples of this study predate the infection). Cell type and time point are not known. The gene calls are TRBV7-9 and TRBJ2-3; D unresolved. Input material: PBMCs or a T cell subset sorted from them (not recorded which). CDR3 sequence reads: CASTAVDTQYF. In nucleotides, the CDR3 is TGTGCCAGCACCGCGGTAGATACGCAGTATTTT.